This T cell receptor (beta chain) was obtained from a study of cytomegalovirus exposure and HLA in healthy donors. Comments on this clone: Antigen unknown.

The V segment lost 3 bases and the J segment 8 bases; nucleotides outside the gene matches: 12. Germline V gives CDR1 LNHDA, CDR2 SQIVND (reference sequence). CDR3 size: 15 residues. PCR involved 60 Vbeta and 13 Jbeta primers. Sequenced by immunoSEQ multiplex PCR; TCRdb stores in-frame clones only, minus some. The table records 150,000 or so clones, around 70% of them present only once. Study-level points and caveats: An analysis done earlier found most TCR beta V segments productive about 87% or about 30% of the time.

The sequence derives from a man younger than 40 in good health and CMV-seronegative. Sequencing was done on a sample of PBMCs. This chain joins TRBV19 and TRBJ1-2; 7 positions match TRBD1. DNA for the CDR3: TGTGCCAGTAGTATCGGGACAGTTGGTTATGAGGGCTACACCTTC. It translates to CASSIGTVGYEGYTF. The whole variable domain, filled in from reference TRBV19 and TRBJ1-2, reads DGGITQSPKYLFRKEGQNVTLSCEQNLNHDAMYWYRQDPGQGLRLIYYSQIVNDFQKGDIAEGYSVSREKKESFPLTVTSAQKNPTAFYLCASSIGTVGYEGYTFGSGTRLTVV.